This TCR beta chain is drawn from a study of siplizumab effects on memory and regulatory T cells. Findings of the study overall: Naive T cells apparently outstripped memory cells in diversity and seemed major alloresponse contributors. Whether proliferating Tregs in siplizumab cultures suppress was not functionally confirmed. Mapping to unstimulated subsets was achieved for only a minor fraction of alloreactive clones.

In the case of this clone: Its antigen is not identified.

For a few donor pairs, CD4+ naive/memory and CD8+ naive/effector-memory/TEMRA unstimulated subsets were also sequenced. Germline lookup yields CDR1 LGHNA and CDR2 YSLEER. The CDR3 loop spans 14 amino acids. V was trimmed by 0 bases and J by 9 bases, leaving 15 bases between them. Here immunoSEQ multiplex PCR was the method, and the copy in TCRdb shows in-frame clones only, minus some. The repertoire has about 50,000 clones, around 97% of them found once; the top ten carry 0.64%. This chain uses TRBV4-3 with TRBJ2-7; TRBD2 is a possible D gene (6 bases). Sequencing input: naive CD4+ T cells sorted from blood. This sequence originates from a human donor in good health. The CDR3 protein is CASSQDSLGLLQYF. CDR3 DNA: TGCGCCAGCAGCCAAGATAGTTTAGGACTATTGCAGTACTTC.